The 9 T cell receptor beta chains in this list originate from one sample, sequenced in a study of CD4 T cells in relation to SARS-CoV-2 and coronaviruses. The table came from immunoSEQ multiplex PCR; TCRdb's copy has only in-frame clones and leaves some out. There are about 65,000 clones in the sample; about 90% occur only once, and 1.6% lies in the top ten. Before the COVID-19 pandemic, during about 2011-2018, CD4+ T cells were taken from unexposed donors. The source material was memory CD4+ T cells from PBMCs. The receptors shown here come from a human donor in good health.

The chain is built from TRBV5-4 and TRBJ2-3, with TRBD1 matching 7 bases. V lost 3 bases and J lost 1; bases outside the gene matches: 11. The CDR3 is made up of 17 amino acids. Germline CDR1 SGHNT, CDR2 YYREEE (reference sequence). The CDR3 nucleotides are TGTGCCAGCAGCTCCCTGACAGGGTCTATCGGCACAGATACGCAGTATTTT. It codes for CASSSLTGSIGTDTQYF. Full variable domain (remainder filled in from reference TRBV5-4 and TRBJ2-3): ETGVTQSPTHLIKTRGQQVTLRCSSQSGHNTVSWYQQALGQGPQFIFQYYREEENGRGNFPPRFSGLQFPNYSSELNVNALELDDSALYLCASSSLTGSIGTDTQYFGPGTRLTVL.

The V and J genes are TRBV27 and TRBJ2-2; 7 bases line up with TRBD1. V gave up 8 bases and J gave up 3 bases; unmatched junction bases: 9. CDR3 length: 15 residues. CDR1 is MNHEY and CDR2 is SMNVEV in the germline V gene (reference sequence). CDR3 coding DNA: TGTGCCAGCTCCGAAAGGGGGCTACACACCGGGGAGCTGTTTTTT. Translated: CASSERGLHTGELFF.

About this clone itself: One end of the junction varies from germline; a read error may be responsible. The J gene is TRBJ2-3, the V gene TRBV5-4; the D is unclear. The CDR3 is made up of 12 amino acids. Germline CDR1 reads SGHNT; CDR2 reads YYREEE (reference sequence). The CDR3 region has the DNA TGTGCCAGCAGCACCAGCAGAGATACGCAGTATTTT. Translation gives CASSTSRDTQYF.

V and J are TRBV30 and TRBJ2-7; perhaps D is TRBD1 or TRBD2 (6 bases each). V gave up 0 bases and J gave up 0 bases, with 9 bases separating them. CDR3 length equals 14 residues. From germline, CDR1 is GTSNPN and CDR2 SVGIG (reference sequence). The CDR3 region is CAWSVGGNSYEQYF. The CDR3 DNA reads TGTGCCTGGAGTGTAGGGGGGAACTCCTACGAGCAGTACTTC.

The rearrangement joins TRBV5-4 to TRBJ2-7; TRBD2 matches at 8 bases. Per germline, CDR1 SGHNT and CDR2 YYREEE (reference sequence). The CDR3 consists of 13 residues. After removal of 1 base from V and 6 bases from J, the junction contained 3 bases not matched to a gene. CDR3 sequence reads: CASSLSGGSEQYF. The CDR3 nucleotides are TGTGCCAGCAGCTTGAGCGGGGGATCCGAGCAGTACTTC. Using reference TRBV5-4 and TRBJ2-7 for the parts outside the CDR3, the full variable domain is ETGVTQSPTHLIKTRGQQVTLRCSSQSGHNTVSWYQQALGQGPQFIFQYYREEENGRGNFPPRFSGLQFPNYSSELNVNALELDDSALYLCASSLSGGSEQYFGPGTRLTVT.

This clone was detected only once. The sample carries other DNA sequences with the same CDR3. This sequence joins TRBV5-1 and TRBJ1-1; D unclear. The CDR3 is made up of 14 amino acids. Deletions cut 3 bases from V and 4 bases from J, with 13 bases between. CDR1 and CDR2 (germline): SGHRS, YFSETQ. CDR3 sequence (DNA): TGCGCCAGCAGCTCCACAGCTGGTTCCACTGAAGCTTTCTTT. This translates into CASSSTAGSTEAFF.

The chain links TRBV7-2 to TRBJ2-5, with D perhaps TRBD1 (5 bases). Trimming left V 5 bases short and J 7 bases short, with 17 bases between. The CDR3 totals 14 residues. Germline V gene lookup returns CDR1 SGHTA and CDR2 FQGNSA. The CDR3 DNA reads as TGTGCCAGCAGCCCCGACCCAGGGTTAGTGACCCAGTACTTC. It codes for CASSPDPGLVTQYF. The whole variable domain, filled in from reference TRBV7-2 and TRBJ2-5, reads GAGVSQSPSNKVTEKGKDVELRCDPISGHTALYWYRQSLGQGLEFLIYFQGNSAPDKSGLPSDRFSAERTGGSVSTLTIQRTQQEDSAVYLCASSPDPGLVTQYFGPGTRLLVL.

This chain links TRBV29-1 with TRBJ1-4; D is perhaps TRBD1 (5 bases). CDR3 length: 14 amino acids. Germline CDR1 is SQVTM and CDR2 is ANQGSEA. Trimming pared 4 bases from V and 0 bases from J, leaving 9 bases between. Written as DNA, the CDR3 is TGCAGCGTTGGGGGGGGAGCAACTAATGAAAAACTGTTTTTT. Amino acid sequence: CSVGGGATNEKLFF. The variable domain in full, with the rest retrieved from reference TRBV29-1 and TRBJ1-4, is SAVISQKPSRDICQRGTSLTIQCQVDSQVTMMFWYRQQPGQSLTLIATANQGSEATYESGFVIDKFPISRPNLTFSTLTVSNMSPEDSSIYLCSVGGGATNEKLFFGSGTQLSVL.

The chain combines TRBV6-5 with TRBJ1-1; D call uncertain. V was shortened by 8 bases and J by 11 bases, with 18 bases between the two germline ends. CDR3 size: 12 residues. The germline CDR1 and CDR2 sequences are MNHEY and SVGAGI. CDR3 loop: CASQTSGWVAFF. In DNA form, the CDR3 reads TGTGCCAGCCAGACCAGCGGGTGGGTGGCTTTCTTT.